Listed below are T cell receptor beta chains from one sample, sequenced in a study of early T cells in non-severe SARS-CoV-2 infection. TCRdb used MiXCR to reprocess the 5' RACE reads, holding one entry per CDR3 protein. The sample lists tens of thousands of distinct CDR3 sequences; around 5% were seen once. Sequenced input: whole blood. Receptors were obtained from an adult who was a healthcare worker with PCR-confirmed SARS-CoV-2 infection or an uninfected control (not recorded which). Each CDR3 is given without its conserved first and last residue.

length	V	CDR3
14	TRBV28	ASSADGILAKNIQY
9	TRBV29-1	SVEVNNEQY
12	TRBV2	ASTIQGYQETQY
13	TRBV20-1	SATRLAGATDTQY
11	TRBV29-1	SVEFPGPREQY
10	TRBV6-6	ASSYEGRGYT
13	TRBV6-5	ASSYSWWGDTEAF
14	TRBV4-1	ASSQVQTEQLYGYT
14	TRBV27	ASSNPTGGGNSPLH
13	TRBV27	ASSAGPFGDTEAF
12	TRBV4-2	ASSQRGMNTEVF
11	TRBV7-2	ASSKGPDNEQF
13	TRBV7-8	ASSIRQGIHGELF
15	TRBV6-2/TRBV6-3	ASSSIDVAGGSYEQY
13	TRBV3-1	ASSPGLPGLDEQF
13	TRBV27	ASSARQPRYTEAF
14	TRBV20-1	SARSWGTGAYNEQF
13	TRBV4-2	ASSQDRRNQETQY
15	TRBV12-3/TRBV12-4	ASSLAPLLSSYNEQF
11	TRBV29-1	SLSSGGYNEQF
9	TRBV7-2	ASSFSYEQY
13	TRBV7-6	ASSLVAGAVETQY
10	TRBV20-1	SARGTNEKLF
11	TRBV12-3/TRBV12-4	ATSGGRNQPQH
11	TRBV29-1	SVPGQGAHEQF
11	TRBV12-3/TRBV12-4	ASSLEVGIRAF
15	TRBV11-2	ASSFRGTSGKRDTQY
11	TRBV27	ASKTGTNTEAF
16	TRBV20-1	SASRLAGGWSSYNEQF